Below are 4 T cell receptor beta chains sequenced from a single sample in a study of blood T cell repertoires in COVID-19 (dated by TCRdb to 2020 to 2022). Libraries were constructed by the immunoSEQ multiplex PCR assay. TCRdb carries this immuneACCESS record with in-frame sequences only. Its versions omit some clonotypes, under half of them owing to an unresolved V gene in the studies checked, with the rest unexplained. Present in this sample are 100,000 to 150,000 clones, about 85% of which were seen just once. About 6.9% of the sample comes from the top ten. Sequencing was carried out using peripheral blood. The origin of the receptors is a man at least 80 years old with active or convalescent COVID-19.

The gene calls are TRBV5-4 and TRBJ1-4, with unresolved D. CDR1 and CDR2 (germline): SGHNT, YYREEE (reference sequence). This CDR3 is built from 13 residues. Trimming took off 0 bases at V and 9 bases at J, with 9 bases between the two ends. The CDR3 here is CASSLDPDKKLFF. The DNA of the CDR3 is TGTGCCAGCAGCTTGGACCCAGACAAAAAACTGTTTTTT.

Written as DNA, the CDR3 is TGTGCCAGTAGTCCGGGACAGGGGCAAAATCAGCCCCAGCATTTT. This sequence encodes CASSPGQGQNQPQHF. The V gene is TRBV19, the J gene TRBJ1-5; TRBD1 matches at 10 bases. After removal of 5 bases from V and 4 bases from J, the junction contained 5 bases not matched to a gene. The CDR3 totals 15 residues. From germline, CDR1 is LNHDA and CDR2 SQIVND (reference sequence). The whole variable domain, filled in from reference TRBV19 and TRBJ1-5, reads DGGITQSPKYLFRKEGQNVTLSCEQNLNHDAMYWYRQDPGQGLRLIYYSQIVNDFQKGDIAEGYSVSREKKESFPLTVTSAQKNPTAFYLCASSPGQGQNQPQHFGDGTRLSIL.

CDR3 in DNA: TGCGCCAGCAGCTTGGGGACTAGCGGAAACACCGGGGAGCTGTTTTTT. It is translated as CASSLGTSGNTGELFF. The chain links TRBV5-1 to TRBJ2-2, with 10 bases aligning to TRBD2. The V and J ends lost 0 bases and 2 bases, in that order; junction bases with no gene match: 1. The CDR3 totals 16 residues. Germline loops: CDR1 SGHRS, CDR2 YFSETQ.

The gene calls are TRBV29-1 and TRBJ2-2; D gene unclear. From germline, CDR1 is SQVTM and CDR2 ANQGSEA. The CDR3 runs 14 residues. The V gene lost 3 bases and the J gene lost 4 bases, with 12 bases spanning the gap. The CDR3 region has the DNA TGCAGCGTTGATCATGGCCCGGGCACCGGGGAGCTGTTTTTT. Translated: CSVDHGPGTGELFF.